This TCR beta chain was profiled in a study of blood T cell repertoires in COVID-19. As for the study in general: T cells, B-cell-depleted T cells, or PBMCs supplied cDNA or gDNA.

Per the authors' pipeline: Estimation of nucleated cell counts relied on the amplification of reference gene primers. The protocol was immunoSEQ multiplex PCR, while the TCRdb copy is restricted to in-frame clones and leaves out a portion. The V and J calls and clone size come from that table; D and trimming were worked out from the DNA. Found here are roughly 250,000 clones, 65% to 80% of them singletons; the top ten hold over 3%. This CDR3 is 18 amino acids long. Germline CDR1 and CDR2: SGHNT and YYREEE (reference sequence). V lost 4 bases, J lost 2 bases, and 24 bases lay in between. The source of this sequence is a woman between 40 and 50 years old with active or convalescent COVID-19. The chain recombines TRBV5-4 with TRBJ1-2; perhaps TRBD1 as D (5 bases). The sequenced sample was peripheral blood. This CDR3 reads CASSMGGAAFLLNYGYTF. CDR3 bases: TGTGCCAGCAGCATGGGCGGGGCAGCCTTCTTGCTCAACTATGGCTACACCTTC.